This T cell receptor (beta chain) derives from a study of shared clonotypes between healthy human individuals. In the study overall: CD4 naive cells filled three plates per donor, CD4 memory three, CD8 naive two and CD8 memory one.

Those who donated were healthy HIV-negative adults, with no recent acute infections or vaccinations reported. The CDR3 runs 15 residues. In germline, CDR1 is MDHEN, CDR2 SYDVKM. V was cut by 6 bases and J by 7 bases, with 19 bases left in between. Execution of the assay was at deep level. Some clones are missing from TCRdb's copy, which holds only in-frame ones; the method was immunoSEQ multiplex PCR. The table lists 1.6 million or so clones, roughly 97% of them singletons. This chain connects TRBV28 to TRBJ2-1; the D gene could be TRBD1 or TRBD2 (5 bases each). What was sequenced was naive CD4+ T cells sorted from blood. The subset was: CD45RA+ positively selected. The sequence was obtained from a man aged 25-45 years in good health. The CDR3 sequence: CASSPPWGAGNEQFF. The CDR3 region has the DNA TGTGCCAGCAGCCCCCCTTGGGGAGCAGGGAATGAGCAGTTCTTC.